These 22 T cell receptor beta chains were all obtained from the same sample, sequenced in a study of T cell responses to AZD1222 COVID-19 vaccine. Sequencing used immunoSEQ multiplex PCR; TCRdb keeps in-frame clones, though not all of them. Seen here are roughly 100,000 clones, around 91% observed once, and the top ten hold 45%. Sample: peripheral blood, taken on day 0 of AZD1222 vaccination. The source of these receptors is an adult in good health.

The chain couples TRBV19 to TRBJ2-3, with D maybe TRBD2 (5 bases). The V gene's germline CDR1 is LNHDA and CDR2 SQIVND (reference sequence). The CDR3 spans 17 residues. V lost 6 bases and J 1 base, leaving 20 bases between the germline ends. CDR3 protein: CASSPPHAADGTDTQYF. The CDR3 bases are TGTGCCAGTAGCCCCCCCCACGCAGCGGATGGCACAGATACGCAGTATTTT.

V is TRBV18 and J is TRBJ2-7; the D is unclear. The germline gives CDR1 KGHSH, CDR2 LQKENI. The CDR3 loop spans 12 amino acids. V was shortened by 6 bases and J by 3 bases, with 9 bases between the two germline ends. The CDR3 coding sequence is TGTGCCAGCTCCGATGGGGTCTACGAGCAGTACTTC. Amino acids: CASSDGVYEQYF.

This clone was seen a single time. This chain connects TRBV28 to TRBJ2-7; no clear D. This CDR3 contains 12 residues. V was trimmed by 1 base and J by 2 bases, leaving 3 bases between them. Germline values: CDR1 MDHEN, CDR2 SYDVKM. The DNA for the CDR3 is TGTGCCAGCAGTTTATTGGCCTACGAGCAGTACTTC. Translated: CASSLLAYEQYF. The full variable domain, rest sourced from reference TRBV28 and TRBJ2-7, is DVKVTQSSRYLVKRTGEKVFLECVQDMDHENMFWYRQDPGLGLRLIYFSYDVKMKEKGDIPEGYSVSREKKERFSLILESASTNQTSMYLCASSLLAYEQYFGPGTRLTVT.

A few counts support this clone. The chain has TRBV19 and TRBJ1-6; unclear D gene. The CDR3 covers 16 residues. V was pared by 3 bases and J by 4 bases, with 13 bases between. CDR1 and CDR2 from the germline V gene are LNHDA and SQIVND (reference sequence). CDR3 sequence (DNA): TGTGCCAGTAGTATTGGAGTCTGGGAGTATAATTCACCCCTCCACTTT. Protein: CASSIGVWEYNSPLHF.

The V call is TRBV6-5, the J call TRBJ1-1; no definite D call. This CDR3 contains 15 residues. CDR1 and CDR2 from the germline V gene are MNHEY and SVGAGI. Trimming left V 6 bases short and J 4 bases short, with 18 bases between. CDR3 amino acids: CASRPTVRTITEAFF. The CDR3 DNA reads as TGTGCCAGCAGACCGACCGTCCGAACAATCACTGAAGCTTTCTTT.

V and J are TRBV19 and TRBJ1-5; no clear D. V was pared by 2 bases and J by 0 bases, with 11 bases between. Germline CDR1 and CDR2: LNHDA and SQIVND (reference sequence). CDR3 length: 16 residues. This CDR3 reads CASSISAGYSNQPQHF. The DNA of the CDR3 is TGTGCCAGTAGTATAAGCGCAGGATATAGCAATCAGCCCCAGCATTTT.

The chain joins TRBV7-2 to TRBJ2-7; 7 bases are a match to TRBD1. The CDR3 has 16 residues. V lost 5 bases to trimming and J lost 7 bases; unmatched junction nucleotides: 17. Germline CDR1 SGHTA, CDR2 FQGNSA. The CDR3 DNA sequence: TGTGCCAGCAGCGATGGATGGACAGGCCCGGCGAGAGAGCAGTACTTC. It encodes CASSDGWTGPAREQYF.

The V gene is TRBV7-9, the J gene TRBJ1-6, with 7 positions matching TRBD1. Germline CDR1 is SEHNR and CDR2 is FQNEAQ (reference sequence). The junction had 5 bases not matched to a gene; V was cut back by 4 bases and J by 5 bases. This CDR3 is 15 amino acids long. CDR3 region: CASSSPTGNNSPLHF. The CDR3 bases are TGTGCCAGCAGCTCGCCGACAGGGAATAATTCACCCCTCCACTTT.

The chain couples TRBV5-1 to TRBJ2-1; TRBD2 matches 11 bases. V lost 2 bases and J lost 7; bases outside the gene matches: 8. Per the germline V gene, CDR1 is SGHRS and CDR2 is YFSETQ. The CDR3 totals 16 residues. DNA for the CDR3: TGCGCCAGCAGCTTCTTAGCGGGAGGGCCATCGAATGAGCAGTTCTTC. Amino acid sequence: CASSFLAGGPSNEQFF.

The chain links TRBV19 to TRBJ2-2; D unresolved. Trimming removed 5 bases at V and 1 base at J, with 8 bases between. This CDR3 comprises 14 residues. CDR1 LNHDA and CDR2 SQIVND come from the germline V gene (reference sequence). CDR3 residues: CASSEAVNTGELFF. The DNA of the CDR3 is TGTGCCAGTAGTGAGGCGGTGAACACCGGGGAGCTGTTTTTT.

CDR3 in DNA: TGTGCCAGCAGCAAACCGTCGGGGCCTGGGGCCAACGTCCTGACTTTC. Protein: CASSKPSGPGANVLTF. The chain is built from TRBV28 and TRBJ2-6; D might be TRBD1 or TRBD2, each matching 5 bases. Germline-derived CDR1 and CDR2 are MDHEN and SYDVKM. The CDR3 has 16 amino acids. Trimming cost V 6 bases and J 2 bases, with 14 bases left between them.

The CDR3 spells CASSLVGGASVEQFF. The CDR3 nucleotides are TGTGCCAGCAGCCTGGTTGGAGGGGCCAGCGTTGAGCAGTTCTTC. This chain links TRBV27 with TRBJ2-1; D is possibly TRBD2 (6 bases). CDR1 and CDR2 from the germline V gene are MNHEY and SMNVEV (reference sequence). The CDR3 runs to 15 residues. The ends were cut back, 6 bases at V and 9 bases at J, with 21 bases in the middle.

The genes are TRBV2 and TRBJ2-3, with 13 bases identical to TRBD2. Germline V CDR1 and CDR2: SNHLY, FYNNEI. This CDR3 spans 14 amino acids. With V trimmed by 8 bases and J by 4 bases, 3 bases remained unmatched. CDR3 in DNA: TGTGCCAGCGGGACTAGCGGGATATCAGATACGCAGTATTTT. Its protein is CASGTSGISDTQYF.

V usage is TRBV14 and J usage is TRBJ2-7, with a weak D call TRBD2 (5 bases). CDR1 and CDR2 from the germline V gene are SGHDN and FVKESK. This CDR3 comprises 18 residues. V was cut by 1 base and J by 3 bases, with 22 bases left in between. CDR3 sequence: CASSQVLRRTPVNYEQYF. The CDR3 DNA follows: TGTGCCAGCAGCCAAGTCCTTCGGAGGACCCCCGTAAACTACGAGCAGTACTTC.

The J gene is TRBJ2-1, the V gene TRBV7-9; no firm D call. The germline V gene has CDR1 SEHNR and CDR2 FQNEAQ (reference sequence). Between the trimmed V and J ends, which lost 3 bases and 8 bases, there was a span of 5 bases. The CDR3 has 11 amino acids. The CDR3 is CASSFVDEQFF. CDR3 in DNA: TGTGCCAGCAGCTTTGTGGATGAGCAGTTCTTC.

The rearrangement links TRBV6-5 to TRBJ1-1, with D uncertain. V lost 0 bases and J 6 bases, leaving 17 bases between the germline ends. Germline V gene data show CDR1 as MNHEY and CDR2 as SVGAGI. The CDR3 contains 16 residues. The CDR3 loop is CASSYSSGLQKAEAFF. CDR3 nucleotides: TGTGCCAGCAGTTACTCTAGCGGGCTTCAGAAAGCTGAAGCTTTCTTT.

This clone showed up just a few times. The V and J genes are TRBV6-5 and TRBJ2-3; 10 bases fit TRBD2. Germline CDR1 is MNHEY and CDR2 is SVGAGI. The trim removed 10 bases at V and 2 bases at J, leaving 9 bases unmatched. This CDR3 region has 15 residues. The CDR3, as DNA: TGTGCCACTAAATTAGCGGGAGGCGCCACAGATACGCAGTATTTT. This gives the protein CATKLAGGATDTQYF.

This sequence joins TRBV18 and TRBJ2-5, with 10 bases matching TRBD1. Looked up from germline, CDR1 is KGHSH and CDR2 is LQKENI. This CDR3 contains 15 residues. V was pared by 4 bases and J by 4 bases, with 6 bases of the junction left unmatched. CDR3 nucleotide sequence: TGTGCCAGCTCACGGGACAGGGGCCCGTTAGAGACCCAGTACTTC. Translation: CASSRDRGPLETQYF.

V and J are TRBV7-9 and TRBJ2-5; a weak D match, TRBD2 (6 bases). Germline V gives CDR1 SEHNR, CDR2 FQNEAQ (reference sequence). This CDR3 has 15 residues. The V end lost 1 base, the J end lost 5 bases, and 14 bases lay between the germline ends. DNA of the CDR3: TGTGCCAGCAGCTTAGACGGGGGAGTTGGGGAGACCCAGTACTTC. Translated: CASSLDGGVGETQYF.

This chain links TRBV20-1 with TRBJ2-1; maybe TRBD1 (5 bases). The V gene lost 7 bases and the J gene lost 4 bases, with 8 bases spanning the gap. This CDR3 is 11 amino acids long. Germline V lookup: CDR1 DFQATT, CDR2 SNEGSKA (reference sequence). Here the CDR3 reads CSGGRYNEQFF. Written as DNA, the CDR3 is TGCAGTGGGGGCAGGTACAATGAGCAGTTCTTC.

J is TRBJ2-7 and V is TRBV10-3; 9 bases fit TRBD2. Germline values: CDR1 ENHRY, CDR2 SYGVKD. With 3 bases clipped from V and 4 bases from J, the junction kept 7 bases outside the gene matches. The CDR3 contains 15 residues. The CDR3 reads CAISDPAGGPYEQYF. Here the CDR3 DNA reads TGTGCCATCAGTGATCCGGCGGGAGGGCCATACGAGCAGTACTTC.

The chain links TRBV19 to TRBJ2-2, with D unresolved. The CDR3 is 11 amino acids. The germline V gene encodes CDR1 LNHDA and CDR2 SQIVND (reference sequence). V lost 5 bases and J lost 5, with 3 bases in between. The CDR3 protein is CASSGTGELFF. For the CDR3, the DNA is TGTGCCAGTAGTGGGACCGGGGAGCTGTTTTTT.